One and the same sample provided the 14 T cell receptor beta chains below, sequenced in a study of T cells in Graves' hyperthyroidism and ophthalmopathy. Researchers took RNA transcripts and amplified the TCR beta CDR3 regions from them. The TCR CDR3 was amplified in a first-round RT-PCR using the HTBI primer set. TCRdb processed the multiplex PCR reads anew with MiXCR; each CDR3 protein has one entry. The sample has 360,000 or so distinct CDR3 sequences; roughly 19% are singletons. The sample comprised blood. The receptors shown here come from a woman between 18 and 30 years old with Graves' hyperthyroidism.

With respect to this clonotype: Since a much larger clone is just one base distant, this may be a read error. The V and J genes are TRBV5-1 and TRBJ1-1; D remains ambiguous. The length of the CDR3 is 13 residues. CDR1 SGHRS and CDR2 YFSETQ come from the germline V gene. The V gene lost 7 bases and the J gene lost 1 base, with 11 bases spanning the gap. The CDR3 DNA reads TGCGCCAGCGGCTCTTGGTCGAACACTGAAGCTTTCTTT. Amino acids: CASGSWSNTEAFF.

As for this clonotype: A junction end diverges from the germline sequence, so it may reflect a read error. The chain couples TRBV7-9 to TRBJ1-3; tentatively, D is TRBD1 (5 bases). The CDR3 spans 15 residues. Germline V gene lookup returns CDR1 SEHNR and CDR2 FQNEAQ (reference sequence). The CDR3 loop is CASSIAGRPGDAIYF. The CDR3 nucleotides read TGTGCCAGCAGCATAGCGGGACGCCCCGGGGATGCCATATATTTT.

This clonotype was counted ten times or more. The chain carries TRBV15 and TRBJ2-3; D is unresolved. The V gene's germline CDR1 is LNHNV and CDR2 YYDKDF (reference sequence). The CDR3 contains 16 residues. V was cut by 5 bases and J by 0 bases, with 15 bases left in between. Written as DNA, the CDR3 is TGTGCCACCAGCCACCTCCACCTCGGAAGCACAGATACGCAGTATTTT. Translation: CATSHLHLGSTDTQYF. The variable domain in full, with the rest retrieved from reference TRBV15 and TRBJ2-3, is DAMVIQNPRYQVTQFGKPVTLSCSQTLNHNVMYWYQQKSSQAPKLLFHYYDKDFNNEADTPDNFQSRRPNTSFCFLDIRSPGLGDTAMYLCATSHLHLGSTDTQYFGPGTRLTVL.

The chain has TRBV12-3 or TRBV12-4 and TRBJ1-2, with D unclear. The CDR3 covers 12 residues. The V gene lost 5 bases and the J gene lost 3 bases, with 7 bases spanning the gap. CDR3 sequence: CASSTRDYGYTF. The CDR3 DNA reads as TGTGCCAGCAGTACCCGGGACTATGGCTACACCTTC.

This clonotype was detected many times. Here the CDR3 reads CASSLGPGIEAFF. CDR3 bases: TGTGCCAGCAGCTTAGGACCGGGGATTGAAGCTTTCTTT. The chain recombines TRBV7-9 with TRBJ1-1; the D is unclear. The germline V gene has CDR1 SEHNR and CDR2 FQNEAQ (reference sequence). Deletions cut 1 base from V and 7 bases from J, with 10 bases between. The CDR3 sequence is 13 residues long.

This clonotype was counted at least ten times. The chain combines TRBV6-1 with TRBJ1-1, with TRBD1 as a possible D gene (5 bases). This CDR3 region has 12 residues. CDR1 and CDR2 (germline): MNHNS, SASEGT. The V end was cut by 6 bases, the J end by 8 bases, with 13 bases between. DNA of the CDR3: TGTGCCAGCAGCCCGCCCGCAGGGGAAGCTTTCTTT. Translation gives CASSPPAGEAFF.

This clonotype was found many times. The chain has TRBV11-2 and TRBJ2-5; 7 bases are shared with TRBD2. With 5 bases clipped from V and 7 bases from J, the junction kept 4 bases outside the gene matches. Germline V gives CDR1 SGHAT, CDR2 FQNNGV. The CDR3 runs 12 residues. CDR3 sequence (DNA): TGTGCCAGCAGCCGGGAGGTTGGGACCCAGTACTTC. It specifies CASSREVGTQYF.

The genes are TRBV12-3 or TRBV12-4 and TRBJ1-5; tentative D call: TRBD1 (5 bases). V lost 4 bases and J 6 bases, leaving 13 bases between the germline ends. This CDR3 comprises 14 residues. The CDR3 protein is CASSYSSGSQPQHF. In DNA, the CDR3 is TGTGCCAGCAGTTACTCCTCAGGGTCTCAGCCCCAGCATTTT.

This clonotype was detected ten times or more. A read error may produce the germline difference seen at one junction end. V and J are TRBV6-5 and TRBJ1-5, with 7 bases fitting TRBD1. The CDR3 consists of 15 residues. Germline V gives CDR1 MNHEY, CDR2 SVGAGI. This CDR3 is CASSYREGAGQPQHF. In nucleotides, the CDR3 is TGTGCCAGCAGTTACAGGGAGGGGGCCGGTCAGCCCCAACATTTT.

This clonotype was seen only once. The chain uses TRBV6-9 and TRBJ1-5; 8 bases are a match to TRBD1. This CDR3 comprises 15 residues. Trimming removed 1 base from V and 6 bases from J; junction bases left unmatched: 5. Germline CDR1 MNHGY, CDR2 SVAAGI. CDR3 coding DNA: TGTGCCAGCAGTTATTGTGACAGGGGCGCTCAGCCCCAGCATTTT. This gives the protein CASSYCDRGAQPQHF.

This clonotype was recorded a few times. CDR3 coding DNA: TGTGCCAGCTCACCTTTGACCGGGGAGCTGTTTTTT. Its translation is CASSPLTGELFF. The V and J genes are TRBV18 and TRBJ2-2; no reliable D call. V was clipped by 3 bases and J by 5 bases, with 4 bases between them. CDR1 is KGHSH and CDR2 is LQKENI in the germline V gene. The CDR3 is made up of 12 amino acids.

This clonotype has ten or more counts. A much larger clone lies one base from this, so it may be a read error. J is TRBJ2-5 and V is TRBV30, with D possibly TRBD2 on 6 matching bases. This CDR3 is built from 15 residues. CDR1 is GTSNPN and CDR2 is SVGIG in the germline V gene (reference sequence). CDR3 nucleotide sequence: TGTGCCTGGAGTGGGGCGGGGCGAGAGATGGGGACCCGGTACTTC. Protein product: CAWSGAGREMGTRYF.

In its sample, this clonotype was seen many times. The V call is TRBV6-1, the J call TRBJ1-1; D remains unclear. Germline CDR1 MNHNS, CDR2 SASEGT. V shed 2 bases and J shed 1 base, with 11 bases lying between them. This CDR3 contains 15 residues. The CDR3 reads CASSENLRTNTEAFF. For the CDR3, the DNA is TGTGCCAGCAGTGAAAATTTACGGACGAACACTGAAGCTTTCTTT.

The chain links TRBV18 to TRBJ1-1; D gene unclear. Between the trimmed V and J ends, which lost 3 bases and 1 base, there was a span of 15 bases. The CDR3 consists of 16 residues. CDR1 and CDR2 (germline): KGHSH, LQKENI. CDR3 protein: CASSPRIWTENTEAFF. DNA of the CDR3: TGTGCCAGCTCACCCCGAATATGGACGGAGAACACTGAAGCTTTCTTT.